Presented here are 2 T cell receptor beta chains from one specimen sequenced in a study of T cell responses to AZD1222 COVID-19 vaccine. Sequencing used immunoSEQ multiplex PCR; TCRdb keeps in-frame clones, though not all of them. The table lists 150,000 or so clones, around 89% of them singletons. The source was peripheral blood, collected on day 0 of AZD1222 vaccination. The source of these receptors is an adult in good health.

This rearrangement joins TRBV7-2 to TRBJ1-6; no definite D call. There are 14 residues in the CDR3. Germline CDR1 reads SGHTA; CDR2 reads FQGNSA. V was pared by 4 bases and J by 5 bases, with 9 bases between. The CDR3 DNA sequence: TGTGCCAGCAGCTCGCAGCCGAATAATTCACCCCTCCACTTT. Translating gives CASSSQPNNSPLHF.

The chain combines TRBV18 with TRBJ1-3; 9 bases agree with TRBD1. The CDR3 sequence is 15 residues long. The ends lost 3 bases at V and 1 base at J; junction bases unmatched: 1. Germline assignment: CDR1 KGHSH and CDR2 LQKENI. CDR3 residues: CASSPGQGSGNTIYF. The DNA for the CDR3 is TGTGCCAGCTCACCGGGACAGGGATCTGGAAACACCATATATTTT.